This passage covers 20 T cell receptor beta chains from one sample sequenced in a study of metastatic and nonmetastatic thyroid tumors. TCRdb re-clonotyped the PCR reads through MiXCR. The sample contains tens of thousands of clones, approximately 13% of which appear only once. Each patient went into thyroid surgery without having received any treatment. The sequencing sample was made of blood. These receptors all stem from a female donor with papillary thyroid cancer or a benign thyroid nodule (not recorded which). Some clones in this sample may be carry-over from other donors' samples.

Ten or more counts support this clone. The V and J genes are TRBV5-5 and TRBJ2-7, with 7 bases aligning to TRBD2. Germline CDR1 reads SGHKS; CDR2 reads YYEKEE (reference sequence). The CDR3 consists of 14 residues. Trimming cost V 2 bases and J 2 bases; bases outside gene matches: 4. The chain's CDR3 is CASSFSAGAYEQYF. CDR3 bases: TGTGCCAGCAGCTTTTCGGCGGGGGCCTACGAGCAGTACTTC.

In the case of this clone: Relative to the germline gene, one junction end is altered; a read error may explain this. The V and J genes are TRBV6-1 and TRBJ2-7; 9 bases agree with TRBD1. This CDR3 is 14 amino acids long. CDR1 MNHNS and CDR2 SASEGT come from the germline V gene. The CDR3 DNA reads TGTGCCTGCAGACTCCGGGACAGGGTAAATGAGCAGTACTTC. This encodes CACRLRDRVNEQYF.

This clone was observed at least ten times. The genes are TRBV11-2 and TRBJ2-6; no definite D call. The CDR3 totals 13 residues. Germline V gene data show CDR1 as SGHAT and CDR2 as FQNNGV. Trimming shortened V by 8 bases and J by 0 bases, and 5 bases separated the two germline ends. The CDR3 spells CASRASGANVLTF. The CDR3 DNA follows: TGTGCCAGCCGGGCCTCTGGGGCCAACGTCCTGACTTTC.

This clone was seen repeatedly, ten times or more. The J gene is TRBJ2-3, the V gene TRBV4-1; 7 nucleotides align to TRBD2. The J segment lost 1 base and the V segment lost 1 base, leaving 5 bases of the junction unmatched. Looked up from germline, CDR1 is MGHRA and CDR2 is YSYEKL. The CDR3 loop spans 16 amino acids. The DNA for the CDR3 is TGCGCCAGCAGCCAAGGCCTTGGGGGGGGCACAGATACGCAGTATTTT. This sequence encodes CASSQGLGGGTDTQYF.

This clone was counted at least ten times. The chain has TRBV19 and TRBJ2-6, with D perhaps TRBD2 (5 bases). Trimming took off 1 base at V and 2 bases at J, with 9 bases between the two ends. The germline gives CDR1 LNHDA, CDR2 SQIVND (reference sequence). The CDR3 covers 16 residues. CDR3 nucleotide sequence: TGTGCCAGTAGTATAGGTGGAGGTGCTGGGGCCAACGTCCTGACTTTC. Its translation is CASSIGGGAGANVLTF.

This clone was counted a single time. The chain carries TRBV5-1 and TRBJ1-1; 11 bases agree with TRBD1. The CDR3 contains 17 residues. V lost 1 base and J lost 2; bases outside the gene matches: 7. The germline gives CDR1 SGHRS, CDR2 YFSETQ. This CDR3 reads CASSLFRTGGLNTEAFF. The CDR3 nucleotides are TGCGCCAGCAGCTTGTTTCGGACAGGGGGCCTTAACACTGAAGCTTTCTTT.

The sample holds many counts of this clone. The junction departs from germline at one end; a sequencing error may be responsible. V is TRBV30 and J is TRBJ1-3, with no clear D. Germline loops: CDR1 GTSNPN, CDR2 SVGIG (reference sequence). The CDR3 runs 15 residues. The CDR3 nucleotides read TGTGCCTGGAGTGTACCTCCTGATCTTGGAAGCACCATATATTTT. It translates to CAWSVPPDLGSTIYF.

In its sample, this clone was seen many times. This rearrangement joins TRBV5-5 to TRBJ2-5, with 15 bases identical to TRBD2. V was pared by 2 bases and J by 5 bases, with 7 bases of the junction left unmatched. This CDR3 has 17 residues. In germline, CDR1 is SGHKS, CDR2 YYEKEE (reference sequence). Written as DNA, the CDR3 is TGTGCCAGCAGCTTCACGGGACTAGCGGGAGGAAGGGAGACCCAGTACTTC. This codes for CASSFTGLAGGRETQYF.

A note on this clone: The junction departs from germline at one end; a sequencing error may be responsible. The rearrangement joins TRBV11-2 to TRBJ1-1; the D gene is possibly TRBD1 (6 bases). This CDR3 is built from 13 residues. Germline-derived CDR1 and CDR2 are SGHAT and FQNNGV. The CDR3 is CASSLGEGGSASF. The CDR3 DNA sequence: TGTGCCAGCAGTCTAGGGGAGGGGGGATCGGCTTCCTTT.

Many counts were recorded for this clone. This chain links TRBV7-9 with TRBJ1-4, with 9 positions matching TRBD1. The germline gives CDR1 SEHNR, CDR2 FQNEAQ (reference sequence). This CDR3 has 14 amino acids. V gave up 4 bases and J gave up 8 bases; unmatched junction bases: 5. CDR3 DNA sequence: TGTGCCAGCAGCTCCGGACAGGGGTGGGAAAAACTGTTTTTT. Amino acid sequence: CASSSGQGWEKLFF.

This clone was counted at least ten times. The chain has TRBV29-1 and TRBJ2-7; D ambiguous. Trimming removed 7 bases from V and 2 bases from J, with 18 bases in between. Germline loops: CDR1 SQVTM, CDR2 ANQGSEA. This CDR3 region has 14 residues. The CDR3 reads CSAASGRRAYEQYF. DNA for the CDR3: TGCAGCGCGGCGTCCGGACGGAGAGCCTACGAGCAGTACTTC.

Notes on this clone: A much larger clone sits a single nucleotide away, making a read error possible. The chain links TRBV5-6 to TRBJ2-7; D ambiguous. Germline V gene sequence: CDR1 SGHDT, CDR2 YYEEEE. The CDR3 has 14 amino acids. Trimming cost V 2 bases and J 4 bases, with 13 bases left between them. This chain's CDR3 is CASSFGWMVYEQYF. CDR3 sequence (DNA): TGTGCCAGCAGCTTCGGCTGGATGGTTTACGAGCAGTACTTC.

This clone showed up many times. This rearrangement joins TRBV12-3 or TRBV12-4 to TRBJ2-5, with D possibly TRBD2 on 5 matching bases. The CDR3 contains 15 residues. The V and J ends lost 3 bases and 5 bases respectively, with 16 bases between them. The CDR3 region has the DNA TGTGCCAGCAGTTTCGATCGGCTAGCTGGGGAGACCCAGTACTTC. This encodes CASSFDRLAGETQYF.

By proportion, this clone is medium-sized. The J gene is TRBJ2-3, the V gene TRBV6-1; TRBD2 aligns across 10 bases. Looked up from germline, CDR1 is MNHNS and CDR2 is SASEGT. The CDR3 is made up of 15 amino acids. Germline trimming cut 10 bases from V and 5 bases from J; bases unmatched to any gene: 12. CDR3 nucleotide sequence: TGTGCCACCAAAAAGCGGGAGGGCCTTAGAGATACGCAGTATTTT. It encodes CATKKREGLRDTQYF.

By sample share, this clone is medium-sized. The chain joins TRBV5-1 to TRBJ1-2; D is undetermined. CDR3 size: 13 residues. V gave up 0 bases and J gave up 1 base, with 4 bases separating them. CDR1 and CDR2 from the germline V gene are SGHRS and YFSETQ. The CDR3 loop is CASSLGDNYGYTF. In nucleotides, the CDR3 is TGCGCCAGCAGCTTGGGGGATAACTATGGCTACACCTTC.

By sample share, this clone is medium-sized. V usage is TRBV12-3 or TRBV12-4 and J usage is TRBJ2-3, with 11 bases matching TRBD2. This CDR3 spans 15 amino acids. J was trimmed by 1 base and V by 5 bases; bases with no gene match: 2. The CDR3 region is CASSMGLAGTDTQYF. As DNA, the CDR3 is TGTGCCAGCAGTATGGGACTAGCGGGCACAGATACGCAGTATTTT.

This clone was detected ten times or more. A clone one base away is much larger, so this may be a read error. The rearrangement links TRBV9 to TRBJ2-1; possibly TRBD1 for D (6 bases). CDR1 SGDLS and CDR2 YYNGEE come from the germline V gene. V was pared by 0 bases and J by 8 bases, with 12 bases between. CDR3 length: 14 amino acids. The CDR3: CASSVAAGVHEQFF. The DNA of the CDR3 is TGTGCCAGCAGCGTAGCGGCAGGGGTTCATGAGCAGTTCTTC.

This clone was counted ten times or more. The chain has TRBV18 and TRBJ1-1; possible D gene TRBD1, 5 bases. Trimming took off 6 bases at V and 1 base at J, with 21 bases between the two ends. The CDR3 loop spans 17 amino acids. Germline CDR1 and CDR2: KGHSH and LQKENI. The CDR3 loop reads CASSITGGRLSNTEAFF. CDR3 DNA sequence: TGTGCCAGCTCTATTACAGGCGGTAGGCTCTCGAACACTGAAGCTTTCTTT.

This clone was picked up many times. This sequence joins TRBV19 and TRBJ1-2; D is perhaps TRBD1 (6 bases). The V end was cut by 7 bases, the J end by 2 bases, with 14 bases between. The CDR3 loop spans 14 amino acids. CDR1 is LNHDA and CDR2 is SQIVND in the germline V gene (reference sequence). As DNA, the CDR3 is TGTGCCAGTAAAGGGGGACAAATCAACTATGGCTACACCTTC. It is translated as CASKGGQINYGYTF.

The table lists this clone with many counts. The junction and the germline gene differ at one end; a read error may be behind it. The CDR3 DNA sequence: TGCGCCAGCGGCTTGACGAGGGTCGGGGGTTTGGAGACCCAGTACTTC. Translated: CASGLTRVGGLETQYF. The gene calls are TRBV5-1 and TRBJ2-5; D perhaps matches TRBD2 (6 bases). Germline V gene sequence: CDR1 SGHRS, CDR2 YFSETQ. This CDR3 has 16 amino acids.